A single sample gave rise to the 13 T cell receptor beta chains below, sequenced in a study of T cells after yellow fever vaccination. TCRdb analysed the 5' RACE reads with MiXCR anew, one entry per CDR3 protein. The sample gives around 320,000 distinct CDR3 sequences, roughly 8.7% of which show up once; over 3% is in the top ten. The source was CD4+ T cells sorted from PBMCs, collected 5 days after the yellow fever booster vaccination. Receptors were obtained from a man between 18 and 29 years old who received the YFV17D yellow fever vaccine.

Only a few counts were recorded for this clonotype. This chain joins TRBV24-1 and TRBJ1-5; 9 nucleotides match TRBD1. In germline, CDR1 is KGHDR, CDR2 SFDVKD. The CDR3 is made up of 14 amino acids. The ends lost 10 bases at V and 6 bases at J; junction bases unmatched: 9. As DNA, the CDR3 is TGTGCCACGGGGGGACAGGGTTACGGTCAGCCCCAGCATTTT. It yields the protein CATGGQGYGQPQHF.

The gene calls are TRBV7-2 and TRBJ2-5, with a possible D match to TRBD2 (6 bases). CDR1 is SGHTA, CDR2 FQGNSA, per germline. V dropped 4 bases and J dropped 5 bases, with 14 bases sitting between them. This CDR3 is 14 amino acids long. CDR3 residues: CASSYQAGRETQYF. The CDR3 bases are TGTGCCAGCAGCTATCAGGCGGGAAGGGAGACCCAGTACTTC.

This clonotype was detected a few times. V gene TRBV11-2 combines with J gene TRBJ1-2, with a weak D call TRBD1 (6 bases). CDR1 is SGHAT, CDR2 FQNNGV, per germline. Trimming cost V 5 bases and J 7 bases, with 14 bases left between them. CDR3 size: 13 residues. The DNA of the CDR3 is TGTGCCAGCAGCCCTAACAGGGAGACTGGCTACACCTTC. Translated: CASSPNRETGYTF.

V gene TRBV24-1 combines with J gene TRBJ2-3; TRBD2 is a possible D gene (5 bases). The CDR3 covers 14 residues. Germline V CDR1 and CDR2: KGHDR, SFDVKD. Trimming shortened V by 7 bases and J by 9 bases, and 19 bases separated the two germline ends. CDR3 DNA: TGTGCCACCAGACCCGCCGACGGCGGGTACACGCAGTATTTT. Translating gives CATRPADGGYTQYF.

This clonotype has more than one count but fewer than ten. The genes are TRBV24-1 and TRBJ2-3, with TRBD2 as a possible D gene (5 bases). This CDR3 is 15 amino acids long. Trimming stripped 0 bases from V and 10 bases from J, with 16 bases between. The germline V gene encodes CDR1 KGHDR and CDR2 SFDVKD. The CDR3 sequence is CATSDLGSSASSQYF. CDR3 nucleotides: TGTGCCACCAGTGATTTGGGAAGTAGCGCTAGTTCGCAGTATTTT.

Only a few counts were recorded for this clonotype. This chain links TRBV19 with TRBJ1-3; D is undetermined. Germline CDR1 and CDR2: LNHDA and SQIVND (reference sequence). Trimming pared 10 bases from V and 0 bases from J, leaving 10 bases between. The CDR3 loop spans 13 amino acids. The CDR3 coding sequence is TGTGCCACTAGGACGTTCTCTGGAAACACCATATATTTT. This codes for CATRTFSGNTIYF.

The chain has TRBV9 and TRBJ2-2, with 9 positions matching TRBD2. Germline V CDR1 and CDR2: SGDLS, YYNGEE. V lost 4 bases and J lost 5; bases outside the gene matches: 15. CDR3 length: 18 amino acids. CDR3: CASSSGGPGTPGTGELFF. The DNA of the CDR3 is TGTGCCAGCAGCAGCGGGGGGCCGGGGACACCTGGGACCGGGGAGCTGTTTTTT.

This clonotype was detected many times. The rearrangement uses TRBV6-5 and TRBJ2-7; tentative D call: TRBD1 (6 bases). The CDR3 consists of 14 residues. Germline CDR1 is MNHEY and CDR2 is SVGAGI. The germline V and J ends were trimmed by 10 bases and 5 bases, with 21 bases remaining between them. The CDR3 DNA is TGTGCCACCACGAACAGGGTGAAAAGAAACGAGCAGTACTTC. It encodes CATTNRVKRNEQYF.

This clonotype was counted at least ten times. J is TRBJ2-5 and V is TRBV10-3, with 9 nucleotides matching TRBD1. The germline V gene encodes CDR1 ENHRY and CDR2 SYGVKD. The CDR3 contains 14 residues. Losses at the gene ends were 5 bases for V and 4 bases for J; bases not matched to a gene: 5. CDR3 sequence: CAISNPGQGETQYF. Written as DNA, the CDR3 is TGTGCCATCAGTAATCCGGGACAGGGAGAGACCCAGTACTTC.

This rearrangement joins TRBV21-1 to TRBJ1-5; the DNA was not compared with TRBD1, the D call given in the table. TRBV21-1 represents a pseudogene. The length of the CDR3 is 15 residues. The CDR3 DNA follows: TGTGCCAGCACCGGGGGGGCGTCGAGCAATCAGCCCCAGCATTTT. This translates into CASTGGASSNQPQHF.

This clonotype was found a few times. The chain couples TRBV12-3 or TRBV12-4 to TRBJ1-2; TRBD1 agrees at 7 bases. V trimming: 10 bases; J trimming: 7 bases; junction bases outside the gene matches: 12. The CDR3 is made up of 13 amino acids. DNA for the CDR3: TGTGCCACCAGGAACGAAGGGGGCGGTGGCTACACCTTC. It is translated as CATRNEGGGGYTF.

This chain uses TRBV7-2 with TRBJ2-5; TRBD1 aligns across 8 bases. CDR3 length: 15 amino acids. The V gene end was trimmed by 5 bases and the J gene end by 4 bases; junction bases not matched to a gene: 9. The germline CDR1 and CDR2 sequences are SGHTA and FQGNSA. CDR3 nucleotide sequence: TGTGCCAGCAGCACTGGACAGGGTTGGCGAGAGACCCAGTACTTC. Its translation: CASSTGQGWRETQYF.

This clonotype was seen a handful of times. This sequence joins TRBV6-1 and TRBJ2-5; tentatively, D is TRBD2 (6 bases). CDR1 is MNHNS and CDR2 is SASEGT in the germline V gene. Deletions cut 2 bases from V and 5 bases from J, with 12 bases between. The CDR3 sequence is 14 residues long. The CDR3 is CASSELGRWETQYF. CDR3 coding DNA: TGTGCCAGCAGTGAATTAGGGAGGTGGGAGACCCAGTACTTC.